This is a list of T cell receptor beta chains from one sample in a study of T-cell memory formation after mild COVID-19. One entry per CDR3 protein results from TCRdb running MiXCR on the 5' RACE reads. The data contain 350,000 or so distinct CDR3 sequences, around 21% of them singletons. The material sequenced was PBMCs or a T cell subset sorted from them (not recorded which). The receptors were sampled from an adult woman who had mild COVID-19 (a few samples of this study predate the infection). Cell type and time point are not known. The CDR3 runs from the conserved cysteine through the conserved F or W. A D gene is named only where the DNA matches it firmly. The size entry is marked missing in some rows and otherwise reads once, few, many or a size class.

V gene	D gene	J gene	clone size	CDR3 DNA	CDR3 protein
TRBV9	NA	TRBJ2-5	NA	TGTGCCAGCAGCGTAGAAAAGGGCGGCGAGGGGGAGACCCAGTACTTC	CASSVEKGGEGETQYF
TRBV7-9	NA	TRBJ1-1	few	TGTGCCAGCAGTCATCTGAACACTGAAGCTTTCTTT	CASSHLNTEAFF
TRBV25-1	TRBD2	TRBJ2-2	NA	TGTGCCAGCAGTGAATGGGCTAGCGGGAGGGCCATCACCGGGGAGCTGTTTTTT	CASSEWASGRAITGELFF
TRBV24-1	TRBD1	TRBJ2-7	NA	TGTGCCACCAGTGAAGGGACAGGGACCTACGAGCAGTACTTC	CATSEGTGTYEQYF
TRBV30	TRBD1	TRBJ1-4	NA	TGTGCCTGGAGTCCCGGGACAGGCGAAAAACTGTTTTTT	CAWSPGTGEKLFF
TRBV20-1	TRBD1	TRBJ1-1	many	TGCAGTGCTTACAGGGGGCCGGGCACTGAAGCTTTCTTT	CSAYRGPGTEAFF
TRBV10-3	NA	TRBJ1-1	NA	TGTGCCATCAGTGAGTCTGGGAGCGAGGGAGGGAACACTGAAGCTTTCTTT	CAISESGSEGGNTEAFF
TRBV5-1	NA	TRBJ2-7	many	TGCGCCAGCAGCTTGGGGGGCGACTACGAGCAGTACTTC	CASSLGGDYEQYF
TRBV7-9	TRBD2	TRBJ2-4	NA	TGTGCCAGCAGCTTAGCCGGGACTAGAGAAGGCCTAAACATTCAGTACTTC	CASSLAGTREGLNIQYF
TRBV4-1	NA	TRBJ1-6	NA	TGCGCCAGCAGCCTGACAGAGGATTCACCCCTCCACTTT	CASSLTEDSPLHF
TRBV5-1	NA	TRBJ1-2	NA	TGCGCCAGCAGCTTGGACAGTGGCAACTATGGCTACACCTTC	CASSLDSGNYGYTF
TRBV27	NA	TRBJ2-4	NA	TGTGCCAGCAGCCCTAGACGGGACCAGAACATTCAGTACTTC	CASSPRRDQNIQYF
TRBV5-1	TRBD2	TRBJ2-5	NA	TGCGCCAGCAGCTTGTCAGCGGGAGTTGAGACCCAGTACTTC	CASSLSAGVETQYF
TRBV7-2	NA	TRBJ2-7	many	TGTGCCAGCAGCTTCGCCAGCTCCTACGAGCAGTACTTC	CASSFASSYEQYF
TRBV5-6	NA	TRBJ2-2	NA	TGTGCCAGCAACCAAGGTGTCACCGGGGAGCTGTTTTTT	CASNQGVTGELFF
TRBV25-1	TRBD2	TRBJ2-3	NA	TGTGCCAGCAGCCCGACTAGCCTAGGGGGCACAGATACGCAGTATTTT	CASSPTSLGGTDTQYF
TRBV3-1	TRBD2	TRBJ2-2	NA	TGTGCCAGCAGCCCCTCTTTCGGAAGCGGGGAGTCCACCGGGGAGCTGTTTTTT	CASSPSFGSGESTGELFF
TRBV20-1	TRBD2	TRBJ2-3	NA	TGCAGTGCTAGAGATTGGAGCGGGGCAACGGGGGATACGCAGTATTTT	CSARDWSGATGDTQYF
TRBV7-3	NA	TRBJ2-1	NA	TGTGCCAGCAGTAAAGATTACCACGAGCAGTTCTTC	CASSKDYHEQFF
TRBV20-1	NA	TRBJ2-4	few	TGCAGTGTCAAAACACAGGGGGGGAACATTCAGTACTTC	CSVKTQGGNIQYF
TRBV11-2	TRBD2	TRBJ2-1	few	TGTGCCAGCAGCCCTGGACTAGCGGGGGGGCTGGTCAATGAGCAGTTCTTC	CASSPGLAGGLVNEQFF
TRBV7-8	TRBD2	TRBJ2-1	many	TGTGCCAGCAGCTTATTTGGGCTAGCGGGGGAATACAATGAGCAGTTCTTC	CASSLFGLAGEYNEQFF
TRBV3-1	TRBD2	TRBJ2-7	few	TGTGCCAGCAGCCCCGGGGAGGGCCCTAGCTCCTACGAGCAGTACTTC	CASSPGEGPSSYEQYF
TRBV12-3/TRBV12-4	NA	TRBJ1-2	NA	TGTGCCAGCAGTTTAATCAGGGATGGCTACACCTTC	CASSLIRDGYTF
TRBV20-1	TRBD1	TRBJ1-5	few	TGCAGTGCTAGACCTACCCTAGGACAGGGGGTTAGTGGCAATCAGCCCCAGCATTTT	CSARPTLGQGVSGNQPQHF
TRBV6-5	NA	TRBJ1-1	NA	TGTGCCAGCAGTTACGCAGTGCGGGGGGGCACTGAAGCTTTCTTT	CASSYAVRGGTEAFF
TRBV29-1	NA	TRBJ2-7	few	TGCAGCGTTGAAGGCCGTTCTGGGGAGCAGTACTTC	CSVEGRSGEQYF
TRBV30	TRBD1	TRBJ1-5	many	TGTGCCTGGAGGCAGGGGGATCAGCCCCAGCATTTT	CAWRQGDQPQHF
TRBV7-8	NA	TRBJ2-1	many	TGTGCCAGCAGCTTAGCAGCGCCTGAGCAGTTCTTC	CASSLAAPEQFF
TRBV11-2	TRBD2	TRBJ2-1	NA	TGTGCCAGCAGCTTAGACCTAGCGGGAGGCTACAATGAGCAGTTCTTC	CASSLDLAGGYNEQFF
TRBV29-1	NA	TRBJ1-2	NA	TGCAGCGTTGAAGATGGGGGAGAGAACTATGGCTACACCTTC	CSVEDGGENYGYTF
TRBV9	NA	TRBJ2-5	NA	TGTGCCAGCAGCCCCTTCGGGGGCGCGGAGACCCAGTACTTC	CASSPFGGAETQYF
TRBV29-1	NA	TRBJ2-5	NA	TGCAGCGTTTCCGGGACGGAAGAGACCCAGTACTTC	CSVSGTEETQYF
TRBV12-3/TRBV12-4	TRBD2	TRBJ2-7	NA	TGTGCCAGCAGTCAATCTTTGGGACTAGCGGACGAGCAGTACTTC	CASSQSLGLADEQYF
TRBV12-3/TRBV12-4	NA	TRBJ1-1	few	TGTGCCAGCAGCCTAGGGTGGGTTGAAGCTTTCTTT	CASSLGWVEAFF
TRBV6-6	NA	TRBJ2-1	few	TGTGCCAGCAGTTACTCGTGGGGCAATGAGCAGTTCTTC	CASSYSWGNEQFF
TRBV6-1	TRBD1	TRBJ1-3	NA	TGTGCCAGCAGTGAAATAGGGACAGGGGCTGGAAACACCATATATTTT	CASSEIGTGAGNTIYF
TRBV2	TRBD1	TRBJ1-1	NA	TGTGCCAGCAGTACTGGACAGGGAGCTGAAGCTTTCTTT	CASSTGQGAEAFF
TRBV12-3/TRBV12-4	NA	TRBJ2-3	NA	TGTGCCAGCAGTCAGGGGTCGGTCACAGATACGCAGTATTTT	CASSQGSVTDTQYF
TRBV7-9	TRBD1	TRBJ2-7	once	TGTGCCAGCAGCTTAGGGACAGGGGCTGGCTACGAGCAGTACTTC	CASSLGTGAGYEQYF
TRBV12-3/TRBV12-4	NA	TRBJ2-3	few	TGTGCCAGCAGTTTCCTCCCCGGGGTTCGGGGAGATACGCAGTATTTT	CASSFLPGVRGDTQYF
TRBV6-6	TRBD2	TRBJ2-2	NA	TGTGCCAGCAGACCGGGGGGTCGATACGGGGAGCTGTTTTTT	CASRPGGRYGELFF
TRBV20-1	NA	TRBJ2-3	many	TGCAGTGCCCTTAGCGGTAGCACAGATACGCAGTATTTT	CSALSGSTDTQYF
TRBV12-3/TRBV12-4	NA	TRBJ2-7	NA	TGTGCCAGCAGGGGGGTACTCGAGCAGTACTTC	CASRGVLEQYF
TRBV12-3/TRBV12-4	NA	TRBJ1-2	NA	TGTGCCAGCAGTTTTAGCAGGGCTCCCAACTATGGCTACACCTTC	CASSFSRAPNYGYTF